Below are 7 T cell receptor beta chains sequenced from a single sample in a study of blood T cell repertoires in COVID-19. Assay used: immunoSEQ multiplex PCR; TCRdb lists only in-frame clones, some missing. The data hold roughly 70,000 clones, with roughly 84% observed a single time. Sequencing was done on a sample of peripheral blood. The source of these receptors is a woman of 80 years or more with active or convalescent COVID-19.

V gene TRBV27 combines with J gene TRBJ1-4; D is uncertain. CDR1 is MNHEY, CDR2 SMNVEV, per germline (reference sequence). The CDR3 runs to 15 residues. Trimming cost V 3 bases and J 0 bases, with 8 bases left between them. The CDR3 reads CASSLRAATNEKLFF. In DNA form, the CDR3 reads TGTGCCAGCAGTTTGAGGGCAGCAACTAATGAAAAACTGTTTTTT.

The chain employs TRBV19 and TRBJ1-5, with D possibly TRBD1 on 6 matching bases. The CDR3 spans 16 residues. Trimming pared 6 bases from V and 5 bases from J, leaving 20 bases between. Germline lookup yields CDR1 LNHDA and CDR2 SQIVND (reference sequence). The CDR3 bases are TGTGCCAGTAGCAAACTTTACAGGACAGAGGATCAGCCCCAGCATTTT. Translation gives CASSKLYRTEDQPQHF.

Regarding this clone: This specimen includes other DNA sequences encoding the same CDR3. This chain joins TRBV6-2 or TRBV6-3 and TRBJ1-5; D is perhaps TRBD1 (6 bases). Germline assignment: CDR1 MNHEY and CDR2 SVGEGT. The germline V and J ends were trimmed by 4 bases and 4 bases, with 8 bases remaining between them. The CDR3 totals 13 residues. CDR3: CASSLQGNQPQHF. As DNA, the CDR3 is TGTGCCAGCAGTTTACAGGGTAATCAGCCCCAGCATTTT.

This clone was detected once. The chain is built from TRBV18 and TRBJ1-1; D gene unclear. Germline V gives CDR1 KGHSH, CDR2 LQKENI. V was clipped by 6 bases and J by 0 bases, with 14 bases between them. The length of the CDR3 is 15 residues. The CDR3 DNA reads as TGTGCCAGCTCGGTATCTGGGCCAGTGAACACTGAAGCTTTCTTT. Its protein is CASSVSGPVNTEAFF. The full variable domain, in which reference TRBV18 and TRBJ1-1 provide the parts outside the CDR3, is NAGVMQNPRHLVRRRGQEARLRCSPMKGHSHVYWYRQLPEEGLKFMVYLQKENIIDESGMPKERFSAEFPKEGPSILRIQQVVRGDSAAYFCASSVSGPVNTEAFFGQGTRLTVV.

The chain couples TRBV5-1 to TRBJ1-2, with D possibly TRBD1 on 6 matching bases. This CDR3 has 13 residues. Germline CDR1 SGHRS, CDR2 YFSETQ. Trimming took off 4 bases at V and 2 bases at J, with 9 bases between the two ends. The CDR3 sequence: CASSGTGNYGYTF. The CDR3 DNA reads TGCGCCAGCAGCGGAACAGGGAACTATGGCTACACCTTC.

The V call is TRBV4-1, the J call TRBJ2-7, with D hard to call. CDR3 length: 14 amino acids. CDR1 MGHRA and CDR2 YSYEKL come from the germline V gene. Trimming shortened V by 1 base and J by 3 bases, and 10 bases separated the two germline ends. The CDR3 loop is CASSQGANVYEQYF. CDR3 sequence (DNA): TGCGCCAGCAGCCAAGGCGCCAATGTCTACGAGCAGTACTTC.

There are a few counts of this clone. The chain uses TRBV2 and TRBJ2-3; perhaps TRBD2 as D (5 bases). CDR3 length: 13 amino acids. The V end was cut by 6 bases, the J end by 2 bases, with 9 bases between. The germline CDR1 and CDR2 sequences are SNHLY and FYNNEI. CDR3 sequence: CASRAGNTDTQYF. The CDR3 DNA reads TGTGCCAGCAGGGCCGGGAACACAGATACGCAGTATTTT.